This T cell receptor (beta chain) appears in the sequencing data of a study of cytomegalovirus exposure and HLA in healthy donors. Primers: 60 Vbeta forward and 13 Jbeta reverse. Some clones are missing from TCRdb's copy, which holds only in-frame ones; the method was immunoSEQ multiplex PCR. The profile shows roughly 200,000 clones, about 80% of them singletons. V was shortened by 6 bases and J by 4 bases, with 15 bases between the two germline ends. The germline V gene has CDR1 KGHSH and CDR2 LQKENI. The length of the CDR3 is 14 residues. The receptor's source is a woman aged 40 to 55 in good health and CMV-seronegative. The chain couples TRBV18 to TRBJ1-1, with D perhaps matching TRBD1 (6 bases). The source material was PBMCs. The CDR3 protein is CASSNHSRGTEAFF. CDR3 in DNA: TGTGCCAGCTCGAACCATAGCAGGGGCACTGAAGCTTTCTTT.